The 23 T cell receptor beta chains listed next were all sequenced from one sample in a study of blood T cell repertoires in COVID-19. Method: immunoSEQ multiplex PCR; TCRdb's copy keeps in-frame clones and lacks some. The data hold roughly 190,000 clones, with around four fifths observed a single time. The sample consisted of peripheral blood. The receptor source for this set is a woman in her forties with acute or convalescent COVID-19.

The chain employs TRBV6-5 and TRBJ2-7; the match to TRBD1 covers 9 bases. V lost 7 bases, J lost 5 bases, and 6 bases stayed unmatched. Germline-derived CDR1 and CDR2 are MNHEY and SVGAGI. This CDR3 is 13 amino acids long. CDR3 bases: TGTGCCAGCAAAGAACAGGGGGCGGACGAGCAGTACTTC. Translated: CASKEQGADEQYF.

The chain has TRBV19 and TRBJ2-7, with 9 positions matching TRBD2. The CDR3 sequence is 15 residues long. V shed 6 bases and J 5 bases; nucleotides not matched to a gene: 11. The germline gives CDR1 LNHDA, CDR2 SQIVND (reference sequence). The CDR3 DNA reads as TGTGCCAGTAGCTATAGCGGGAGAAAATTGGACGAGCAGTACTTC. The encoded protein is CASSYSGRKLDEQYF.

This clone was recorded once. The chain employs TRBV5-1 and TRBJ2-7; 10 bases agree with TRBD2. The V gene end was trimmed by 0 bases and the J gene end by 6 bases; junction bases not matched to a gene: 6. The length of the CDR3 is 15 residues. Looked up from germline, CDR1 is SGHRS and CDR2 is YFSETQ. The CDR3 spells CASSLVASGSGEQYF. As DNA, the CDR3 is TGCGCCAGCAGCTTGGTGGCTAGCGGGAGCGGCGAGCAGTACTTC.

J is TRBJ2-2 and V is TRBV7-9; TRBD1 matches 10 bases. Germline-derived CDR1 and CDR2 are SEHNR and FQNEAQ (reference sequence). J lost 0 bases, V lost 4 bases, and 8 bases had no gene match. There are 18 residues in the CDR3. CDR3 DNA sequence: TGTGCCAGCAGCTCGGGACAGGGGCGCCCTGCGAACACCGGGGAGCTGTTTTTT. It codes for CASSSGQGRPANTGELFF.

In this sample, this clone turned up a few times. The V and J genes are TRBV6-4 and TRBJ1-1; D remains unclear. Trimming pared 3 bases from V and 3 bases from J, leaving 11 bases between. The CDR3 is made up of 14 amino acids. Germline CDR1 reads MRHNA; CDR2 reads SNTAGT. The CDR3 spells CASSEVPEDTEAFF. The CDR3 DNA reads as TGTGCCAGCAGTGAGGTCCCTGAGGACACTGAAGCTTTCTTT.

The chain has TRBV11-2 and TRBJ1-4, with 8 nucleotides matching TRBD1. This CDR3 comprises 16 residues. Per the germline V gene, CDR1 is SGHAT and CDR2 is FQNNGV. V shed 5 bases, J shed 4 bases, and the junction held 9 bases outside the gene matches. The CDR3 bases are TGTGCCAGCAGCCGCGTGGGGGGACAGGTTAATGAAAAACTGTTTTTT. Its protein product is CASSRVGGQVNEKLFF. The full variable domain, its missing parts supplied by reference TRBV11-2 and TRBJ1-4, is EAGVAQSPRYKIIEKRQSVAFWCNPISGHATLYWYQQILGQGPKLLIQFQNNGVVDDSQLPKDRFSAERLKGVDSTLKIQPAKLEDSAVYLCASSRVGGQVNEKLFFGSGTQLSVL.

The V call is TRBV5-1, the J call TRBJ1-3; D is perhaps TRBD1 (5 bases). Between the trimmed V and J ends, which lost 6 bases and 0 bases, there was a span of 10 bases. CDR1 is SGHRS and CDR2 is YFSETQ in the germline V gene. The CDR3 loop spans 14 amino acids. CDR3: CASKGEYSGNTIYF. The CDR3 DNA reads as TGCGCCAGCAAAGGGGAATACTCTGGAAACACCATATATTTT.

This chain joins TRBV5-1 and TRBJ1-2; 8 bases are a match to TRBD1. The germline gives CDR1 SGHRS, CDR2 YFSETQ. The V gene end was trimmed by 5 bases and the J gene end by 2 bases; junction bases not matched to a gene: 8. This CDR3 spans 15 amino acids. The CDR3 sequence is CASRIATGGNYGYTF. CDR3 in DNA: TGCGCCAGCAGGATTGCAACAGGGGGGAACTATGGCTACACCTTC. The entire variable domain, with the rest obtained from reference TRBV5-1 and TRBJ1-2, is as follows: KAGVTQTPRYLIKTRGQQVTLSCSPISGHRSVSWYQQTPGQGLQFLFEYFSETQRNKGNFPGRFSGRQFSNSRSEMNVSTLELGDSALYLCASRIATGGNYGYTFGSGTRLTVV.

The chain joins TRBV10-1 to TRBJ1-6; 7 bases align to TRBD1. This CDR3 is 19 amino acids long. The germline V gene has CDR1 WNHNN and CDR2 SYGVQD (reference sequence). Trimming cost V 6 bases and J 7 bases; bases outside gene matches: 21. The chain's CDR3 is CASRGTVHWIWLKNSPLHF. CDR3 in DNA: TGCGCCAGCAGGGGGACAGTACATTGGATTTGGCTAAAGAATTCACCCCTCCACTTT.

J is TRBJ1-1 and V is TRBV28; maybe TRBD1 (5 bases). The germline CDR1 and CDR2 sequences are MDHEN and SYDVKM. There are 17 residues in the CDR3. The V and J ends lost 1 base and 0 bases respectively, with 15 bases between them. The CDR3 region has the DNA TGTGCCAGCAGTTTATTGGGATCAGGGCTAATGAACACTGAAGCTTTCTTT. Translated: CASSLLGSGLMNTEAFF.

The chain recombines TRBV3-1 (or the pseudogene TRBV3-2) with TRBJ1-6, with 7 positions matching TRBD1. CDR3 length: 15 residues. The germline V gene has CDR1 LGHDT and CDR2 YNNKEL (reference sequence). Trimming removed 2 bases from V and 7 bases from J; junction bases left unmatched: 5. CDR3 in DNA: TGTGCCAGCAGCCAATTCACAGGGGCGAATTCACCCCTCCACTTT. It yields the protein CASSQFTGANSPLHF.

CDR3 sequence: CASSRTAGDKGSRSTNEQFF. CDR3 DNA: TGTGCCAGCAGCCGAACGGCGGGGGACAAGGGTTCACGATCGACCAATGAGCAGTTCTTC. The chain has TRBV7-3 and TRBJ2-1, with a weak D call TRBD2 (7 bases). Germline loops: CDR1 SGHTA, CDR2 FQGTGA. The V end was cut by 5 bases, the J end by 6 bases, with 32 bases between. The CDR3 contains 20 residues.

This clone was found a few times. The chain combines TRBV3-1 (or the pseudogene TRBV3-2) with TRBJ2-7, with D unclear. The V gene's germline CDR1 is LGHDT and CDR2 YNNKEL (reference sequence). The CDR3 runs to 17 residues. Trimming removed 0 bases from V and 3 bases from J, with 18 bases in between. CDR3 in amino acids: CASSQEAYGAQLYEQYF. DNA of the CDR3: TGTGCCAGCAGCCAAGAGGCTTATGGAGCGCAACTCTACGAGCAGTACTTC.

J is TRBJ2-2 and V is TRBV1; the table names TRBD2, a call not compared with the DNA. TRBV1 is a recognized pseudogene. CDR3 size: 18 residues. CDR3 DNA: TGCACCAGCAGAAGACTACACCGACCCCTAGGTTACACCGGGGAGCTGTTTTTT. This translates into CTSRRLHRPLGYTGELFF.

The rearrangement links TRBV27 to TRBJ1-4; TRBD1 matches 7 bases. Germline-derived CDR1 and CDR2 are MNHEY and SMNVEV (reference sequence). Unmatched junction bases numbered 19, after V lost 3 bases and J lost 0 bases. The CDR3 sequence is 21 residues long. In nucleotides, the CDR3 is TGTGCCAGCAGTTTTCGGCCTCCACAGGGGAGCGACCGTTCAACTAATGAAAAACTGTTTTTT. As protein: CASSFRPPQGSDRSTNEKLFF.

The chain recombines TRBV19 with TRBJ2-1; TRBD2 aligns across 11 bases. The CDR3 sequence is 15 residues long. Unmatched junction bases numbered 10, after V lost 8 bases and J lost 7 bases. Germline V gene sequence: CDR1 LNHDA, CDR2 SQIVND (reference sequence). The CDR3 coding sequence is TGTGCCAGTTCGTATTTCCTAGCGGGAGGAAATGAGCAGTTCTTC. Protein sequence: CASSYFLAGGNEQFF.

The chain joins TRBV7-2 to TRBJ1-1; 8 bases fit TRBD1. Germline CDR1 reads SGHTA; CDR2 reads FQGNSA. CDR3 length: 15 residues. J was trimmed by 5 bases and V by 1 base; bases with no gene match: 6. The CDR3 is CASSLVGQGSTEAFF. In DNA, the CDR3 is TGTGCCAGCAGCTTAGTCGGACAGGGTAGTACTGAAGCTTTCTTT.

Here the CDR3 reads CASQNRGFNEQFF. Written as DNA, the CDR3 is TGTGCCAGCCAAAACAGGGGGTTCAATGAGCAGTTCTTC. The chain is built from TRBV12-3 or TRBV12-4 and TRBJ2-1; 8 nucleotides agree with TRBD1. Trimming at V came to 8 bases and at J to 6 bases, leaving 6 bases not matched to a gene. The length of the CDR3 is 13 residues.

The rearrangement joins TRBV6-5 to TRBJ2-7; 9 nucleotides agree with TRBD2. Per germline, CDR1 MNHEY and CDR2 SVGAGI. With 6 bases clipped from V and 3 bases from J, the junction kept 6 bases outside the gene matches. This CDR3 has 14 amino acids. CDR3 DNA: TGTGCCAGCAGACGACTAGCGGCTAACTACGAGCAGTACTTC. This encodes CASRRLAANYEQYF.

V usage is TRBV19 and J usage is TRBJ1-5; TRBD1 aligns across 7 bases. J lost 0 bases, V lost 7 bases, and 6 bases had no gene match. The length of the CDR3 is 15 residues. Germline lookup yields CDR1 LNHDA and CDR2 SQIVND (reference sequence). Here the CDR3 DNA reads TGTGCCAGTACCCCAGGGACAGTTAGCAATCAGCCCCAGCATTTT. Translated, it gives CASTPGTVSNQPQHF.

The V gene is TRBV5-1, the J gene TRBJ2-5; D possibly corresponds to TRBD2 (6 bases). CDR3 size: 14 residues. Trimming left V 4 bases short and J 2 bases short, with 12 bases between. The germline CDR1 and CDR2 sequences are SGHRS and YFSETQ. The CDR3 nucleotides read TGCGCCAGCAGCATAGCGGAACCTCAAGAGACCCAGTACTTC. The encoded protein is CASSIAEPQETQYF.

The chain recombines TRBV5-1 with TRBJ1-5; possible D gene TRBD1, 5 bases. Germline assignment: CDR1 SGHRS and CDR2 YFSETQ. The CDR3 is 15 residues long. Trimming pared 4 bases from V and 5 bases from J, leaving 16 bases between. The CDR3 loop is CASSPGGSRDQPQHF. The CDR3 nucleotides are TGCGCCAGCAGCCCCGGTGGTTCCAGGGATCAGCCCCAGCATTTT. Complete variable domain (other parts from reference TRBV5-1 and TRBJ1-5): KAGVTQTPRYLIKTRGQQVTLSCSPISGHRSVSWYQQTPGQGLQFLFEYFSETQRNKGNFPGRFSGRQFSNSRSEMNVSTLELGDSALYLCASSPGGSRDQPQHFGDGTRLSIL.

The J gene is TRBJ1-2, the V gene TRBV27, with 9 bases matching TRBD1. Germline V gives CDR1 MNHEY, CDR2 SMNVEV (reference sequence). The CDR3 runs 14 residues. The V gene end was trimmed by 6 bases and the J gene end by 8 bases; junction bases not matched to a gene: 10. As DNA, the CDR3 is TGTGCCAGCAGCTTAGGGACAGGGTCTCGGGGCTACACCTTC. Translated: CASSLGTGSRGYTF.